Below, 20 T cell receptor beta chains from the same sample are listed, as sequenced in a study of long-term antiretroviral therapy in people with HIV. The run of the v3.0 immunoSEQ assay was at survey level. The repertoire was sequenced with immunoSEQ multiplex PCR; TCRdb's copy has only in-frame clones and lacks some. Of tens of thousands of clones listed, about 85% were seen once; the top ten hold 13%. Sequenced here: unsorted PBMCs, sampled 1.1 years after starting antiretroviral therapy. Receptors originate from a man aged 18 to 35 with HIV.

The CDR3 protein is CASSAAGRDTYGYTF. Written as DNA, the CDR3 is TGTGCCAGCAGCGCGGCAGGGAGGGATACCTATGGCTACACCTTC. The chain combines TRBV5-4 with TRBJ1-2; perhaps TRBD1 as D (5 bases). CDR1 is SGHNT and CDR2 is YYREEE in the germline V gene (reference sequence). This CDR3 region has 15 residues. V gave up 4 bases and J gave up 4 bases, with 17 bases separating them. Combining the CDR3 with reference TRBV5-4 and TRBJ1-2 gives the whole variable domain ETGVTQSPTHLIKTRGQQVTLRCSSQSGHNTVSWYQQALGQGPQFIFQYYREEENGRGNFPPRFSGLQFPNYSSELNVNALELDDSALYLCASSAAGRDTYGYTFGSGTRLTVV.

The chain combines TRBV25-1 with TRBJ2-5; maybe TRBD1 (5 bases). Looked up from germline, CDR1 is MGHDK and CDR2 is SYGVNS. The germline V and J ends were trimmed by 0 bases and 6 bases, with 8 bases remaining between them. This CDR3 region has 13 residues. The CDR3 protein is CASSEYQGKTQYF. CDR3 bases: TGTGCCAGCAGTGAATATCAGGGAAAGACCCAGTACTTC.

The CDR3 sequence is CAWSVLAGAALGQYF. The CDR3 coding sequence is TGTGCCTGGAGTGTCCTAGCGGGAGCCGCCCTTGGGCAGTACTTC. The chain is built from TRBV30 and TRBJ2-7; 10 nucleotides match TRBD2. With 0 bases clipped from V and 9 bases from J, the junction kept 11 bases outside the gene matches. The germline gives CDR1 GTSNPN, CDR2 SVGIG (reference sequence). The CDR3 totals 15 residues.

V gene TRBV9 combines with J gene TRBJ1-5, with a weak D call TRBD1 (6 bases). Germline V gene lookup returns CDR1 SGDLS and CDR2 YYNGEE. The CDR3 is 15 amino acids. The ends were cut back, 0 bases at V and 3 bases at J, with 10 bases in the middle. CDR3 sequence reads: CASSVAGGLNQPQHF. For the CDR3, the DNA is TGTGCCAGCAGCGTAGCTGGGGGGCTCAATCAGCCCCAGCATTTT.

Only one count was recorded for this clone. The CDR3 coding sequence is TGTGCCAGCAGCGTAGGTGCAGGGGGCAGGAATACGCAGTATTTT. Translated, it gives CASSVGAGGRNTQYF. The V and J genes are TRBV9 and TRBJ2-3; 8 bases align to TRBD1. The V gene end was trimmed by 0 bases and the J gene end by 7 bases; junction bases not matched to a gene: 7. The CDR3 runs to 15 residues. Germline CDR1 SGDLS, CDR2 YYNGEE.

Details on this clone: This CDR3 is also generated by other DNA sequences in the sample. The chain recombines TRBV9 with TRBJ1-5; D is perhaps TRBD1 (5 bases). Germline V CDR1 and CDR2: SGDLS, YYNGEE. CDR3 length equals 12 residues. V gave up 3 bases and J gave up 7 bases, with 8 bases separating them. The CDR3 coding sequence is TGTGCCAGCAGCGCTGGGGGGCAGCCCCAGCATTTT. This gives the protein CASSAGGQPQHF. Full variable domain (rest looked up from reference TRBV9 and TRBJ1-5): DSGVTQTPKHLITATGQRVTLRCSPRSGDLSVYWYQQSLDQGLQFLIQYYNGEERAKGNILERFSAQQFPDLHSELNLSSLELGDSALYFCASSAGGQPQHFGDGTRLSIL.

This chain links TRBV27 with TRBJ2-7, with D unresolved. The V gene lost 8 bases and the J gene lost 2 bases, with 16 bases spanning the gap. Looked up from germline, CDR1 is MNHEY and CDR2 is SMNVEV (reference sequence). This CDR3 comprises 14 residues. As DNA, the CDR3 is TGTGCCAGCGGGCCGTTGGACCCCGCCTACGAGCAGTACTTC. This encodes CASGPLDPAYEQYF.

The chain is built from TRBV7-3 and TRBJ2-7, with D perhaps matching TRBD1 (6 bases). The CDR3 is made up of 13 amino acids. Trimming removed 3 bases at V and 5 bases at J, with 11 bases between. Germline V gene lookup returns CDR1 SGHTA and CDR2 FQGTGA. The CDR3, as DNA: TGTGCCAGCAGCTTGTCAGGGGCGAACGAGCAGTACTTC. Amino acids: CASSLSGANEQYF.

V usage is TRBV28 and J usage is TRBJ2-5; TRBD2 matches at 14 bases. The CDR3 has 15 residues. CDR1 and CDR2 from the germline V gene are MDHEN and SYDVKM. V shed 4 bases and J 2 bases; nucleotides not matched to a gene: 0. As DNA, the CDR3 is TGTGCCAGCAGTTGGACTAGCGGGGGGCAAGAGACCCAGTACTTC. Protein product: CASSWTSGGQETQYF. Complete variable domain (other parts from reference TRBV28 and TRBJ2-5): DVKVTQSSRYLVKRTGEKVFLECVQDMDHENMFWYRQDPGLGLRLIYFSYDVKMKEKGDIPEGYSVSREKKERFSLILESASTNQTSMYLCASSWTSGGQETQYFGPGTRLLVL.

The chain recombines TRBV30 with TRBJ1-3; 7 nucleotides align to TRBD1. The CDR3 consists of 17 residues. V was pared by 2 bases and J by 4 bases, with 14 bases of the junction left unmatched. Germline CDR1 and CDR2: GTSNPN and SVGIG (reference sequence). CDR3 DNA sequence: TGTGCCTGGAGTTCCCTCGGGACAGCCTGGCCCGGAAACACCATATATTTT. The encoded protein is CAWSSLGTAWPGNTIYF.

There are a few counts of this clone. The gene calls are TRBV7-9 and TRBJ2-7, with D possibly TRBD1 on 6 matching bases. CDR1 and CDR2 from the germline V gene are SEHNR and FQNEAQ (reference sequence). The CDR3 length is 13 residues. Trimming stripped 5 bases from V and 4 bases from J, with 12 bases between. The CDR3 reads CASSQRTGYEQYF. The CDR3 DNA is TGTGCCAGCAGCCAGCGTACAGGGTACGAGCAGTACTTC.

The genes are TRBV7-9 and TRBJ2-1, with 11 bases matching TRBD2. The V gene's germline CDR1 is SEHNR and CDR2 FQNEAQ (reference sequence). Trimming at V came to 2 bases and at J to 4 bases, leaving 4 bases not matched to a gene. CDR3 length: 16 residues. As DNA, the CDR3 is TGTGCCAGCAGCTTAACTAGCGGGAGATTTTACAATGAGCAGTTCTTC. This codes for CASSLTSGRFYNEQFF.

This rearrangement joins TRBV4-3 to TRBJ2-7; 8 bases line up with TRBD2. V dropped 4 bases and J dropped 2; count of bases not matched to a gene: 7. Germline V lookup: CDR1 LGHNA, CDR2 YSLEER. The CDR3 totals 15 residues. CDR3 coding DNA: TGCGCCAGCAGCCCCTTACTAGCGGTAACCTACGAGCAGTACTTC. It encodes CASSPLLAVTYEQYF.

Only a few counts were recorded for this clone. The chain carries TRBV19 and TRBJ2-7; D is uncertain. The CDR3 has 13 residues. The germline CDR1 and CDR2 sequences are LNHDA and SQIVND (reference sequence). The V and J ends lost 1 base and 7 bases respectively, with 11 bases between them. CDR3 in amino acids: CASSIGILGEQYF. In DNA form, the CDR3 reads TGTGCCAGTAGTATAGGGATCCTAGGGGAGCAGTACTTC.

The sample holds a few counts of this clone. The V gene is TRBV18, the J gene TRBJ2-7, with 7 bases that match TRBD1. CDR1 is KGHSH, CDR2 LQKENI, per germline. V shed 3 bases, J shed 1 base, and the junction held 9 bases outside the gene matches. The CDR3 covers 16 residues. CDR3: CASSPPDRATSYEQYF. DNA of the CDR3: TGTGCCAGCTCACCGCCTGACAGGGCGACTTCCTACGAGCAGTACTTC. The whole variable domain, filled in from reference TRBV18 and TRBJ2-7, reads NAGVMQNPRHLVRRRGQEARLRCSPMKGHSHVYWYRQLPEEGLKFMVYLQKENIIDESGMPKERFSAEFPKEGPSILRIQQVVRGDSAAYFCASSPPDRATSYEQYFGPGTRLTVT.

This rearrangement joins TRBV11-2 to TRBJ1-2; D is possibly TRBD1 (5 bases). This CDR3 has 14 residues. Trimming took 1 base from V and 4 from J, leaving 10 bases between them. Germline-derived CDR1 and CDR2 are SGHAT and FQNNGV. The CDR3 DNA sequence: TGTGCCAGCAGCTTAGGACAGTCCCCCTATGGCTACACCTTC. It codes for CASSLGQSPYGYTF.

The CDR3 DNA is TGTGCCAGTAGTATAATTGGAGGGGTCTATGGCTACACCTTC. Protein product: CASSIIGGVYGYTF. The rearrangement links TRBV19 to TRBJ1-2; possibly TRBD1 for D (5 bases). The V end was cut by 2 bases, the J end by 4 bases, with 11 bases between. Per the germline V gene, CDR1 is LNHDA and CDR2 is SQIVND (reference sequence). The CDR3 is made up of 14 amino acids.

V usage is TRBV6-1 and J usage is TRBJ1-4; 9 positions match TRBD1. CDR3 length equals 15 residues. The V and J ends lost 3 bases and 6 bases, in that order; junction bases with no gene match: 5. Germline V gene data show CDR1 as MNHNS and CDR2 as SASEGT. The DNA of the CDR3 is TGTGCCAGCAGTGATCCGGGACAGGGACATGAAAAACTGTTTTTT. Residues: CASSDPGQGHEKLFF.

V is TRBV28 and J is TRBJ1-2; 10 bases map to TRBD1. CDR3 length: 15 amino acids. Germline lookup yields CDR1 MDHEN and CDR2 SYDVKM. V was clipped by 3 bases and J by 6 bases; unmatched bases: 7. The DNA of the CDR3 is TGTGCCAGCAGTTTCCCTGGGGGACAGGGGCATGGCTACACCTTC. It specifies CASSFPGGQGHGYTF.

V usage is TRBV7-9 and J usage is TRBJ1-2, with TRBD1 matching over 9 bases. The V gene end was trimmed by 5 bases and the J gene end by 4 bases; junction bases not matched to a gene: 8. This CDR3 spans 15 amino acids. Germline V gene data show CDR1 as SEHNR and CDR2 as FQNEAQ (reference sequence). The DNA of the CDR3 is TGTGCCAGCAGCGGCGGGACAGGGAATACCTATGGCTACACCTTC. It yields the protein CASSGGTGNTYGYTF.